Sequencing of this T cell receptor (beta chain) was carried out in a study of blood T cell repertoires in COVID-19. Background on the study: Some COVID-19 samples were acute and others convalescent; all came from the United States, Italy and Spain. T cells, B-cell-depleted T cells, or PBMCs provided the cDNA or gDNA that served as material.

Trimming took off 2 bases at V and 7 bases at J, with 15 bases between the two ends. This CDR3 has 14 amino acids. The V gene's germline CDR1 is SGHRS and CDR2 YFSETQ. Clones were sequenced by immunoSEQ multiplex PCR, and TCRdb holds only the in-frame ones, with some missing. The sample has about 200,000 clones; roughly 80% are singletons. V gene TRBV5-1 combines with J gene TRBJ2-5; D is perhaps TRBD2 (6 bases). The receptor was derived from a woman aged 80 or over with acute or convalescent COVID-19. Material: peripheral blood. CDR3 bases: TGCGCCAGCAGCTTAACGGGACTCTCCACGACCCAGTACTTC. This gives the protein CASSLTGLSTTQYF.